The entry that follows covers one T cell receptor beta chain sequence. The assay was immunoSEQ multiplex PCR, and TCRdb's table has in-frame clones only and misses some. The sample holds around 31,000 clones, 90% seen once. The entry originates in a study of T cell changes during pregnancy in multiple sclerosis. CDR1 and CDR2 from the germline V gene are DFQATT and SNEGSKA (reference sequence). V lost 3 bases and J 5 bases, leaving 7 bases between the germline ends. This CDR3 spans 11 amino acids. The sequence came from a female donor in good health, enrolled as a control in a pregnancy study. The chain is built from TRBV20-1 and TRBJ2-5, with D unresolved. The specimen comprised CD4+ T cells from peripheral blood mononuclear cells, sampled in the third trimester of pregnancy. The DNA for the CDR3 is TGCAGTGCTAGTTTTGCGGAGACCCAGTACTTC. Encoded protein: CSASFAETQYF.